The 27 T cell receptor beta chains listed next were all sequenced from one sample in a study of blood T cell repertoires in COVID-19. Generated by immunoSEQ multiplex PCR, the TCRdb table keeps only in-frame clones and is missing some. Altogether about 100,000 clones are present, around 85% being singletons, with the ten largest covering 13%. Sequencing was carried out using peripheral blood. The receptors originated from a middle-aged man with active or convalescent COVID-19.

The chain uses TRBV18 and TRBJ1-1, with D uncertain. CDR1 is KGHSH and CDR2 is LQKENI in the germline V gene. This CDR3 is 16 amino acids long. V gave up 5 bases and J gave up 5 bases, with 21 bases separating them. In DNA, the CDR3 is TGTGCCAGCTCATCCTCTAAACCTACACCGGGAACTGAAGCTTTCTTT. It specifies CASSSSKPTPGTEAFF. The variable domain in full, with the rest retrieved from reference TRBV18 and TRBJ1-1, is NAGVMQNPRHLVRRRGQEARLRCSPMKGHSHVYWYRQLPEEGLKFMVYLQKENIIDESGMPKERFSAEFPKEGPSILRIQQVVRGDSAAYFCASSSSKPTPGTEAFFGQGTRLTVV.

DNA for the CDR3: TGTGCCAGCAGCCCCCGCGCAGGGGGCAGCGGGGAGCTGTTTTTT. Amino acids: CASSPRAGGSGELFF. This chain joins TRBV7-8 and TRBJ2-2, with 8 bases that match TRBD1. With V trimmed by 5 bases and J by 7 bases, 9 bases remained unmatched. CDR3 length: 15 residues. CDR1 is SGHVS and CDR2 is FQNEAQ in the germline V gene.

The chain joins TRBV24-1 to TRBJ2-2; maybe TRBD1 (5 bases). Germline V gives CDR1 KGHDR, CDR2 SFDVKD. This CDR3 contains 15 residues. V shed 2 bases and J shed 4 bases, with 10 bases lying between them. CDR3 protein: CATSDSGQGTGELFF. DNA of the CDR3: TGTGCCACCAGTGATTCTGGTCAGGGCACCGGGGAGCTGTTTTTT.

The genes are TRBV11-2 and TRBJ1-5, with a possible D match to TRBD1 (5 bases). The CDR3 runs 14 residues. V lost 0 bases, J lost 5 bases, and 8 bases lay in between. Germline assignment: CDR1 SGHAT and CDR2 FQNNGV. The CDR3 bases are TGTGCCAGCAGCTTAGAACCAGGGCATCAGCCCCAGCATTTT. This codes for CASSLEPGHQPQHF.

The V gene is TRBV19, the J gene TRBJ2-2; possible D gene TRBD2, 5 bases. The ends were cut back, 5 bases at V and 2 bases at J, with 9 bases in the middle. The germline gives CDR1 LNHDA, CDR2 SQIVND (reference sequence). The CDR3 loop spans 14 amino acids. The chain's CDR3 is CASSFDYNTGELFF. The CDR3 coding sequence is TGTGCCAGTAGTTTTGACTACAACACCGGGGAGCTGTTTTTT.

The table lists this clone with a count of one. The chain carries TRBV15 and TRBJ2-2; 13 bases fit TRBD2. Germline CDR1 is LNHNV and CDR2 is YYDKDF (reference sequence). The CDR3 consists of 19 residues. V shed 0 bases, J shed 2 bases, and the junction held 6 bases outside the gene matches. The CDR3 sequence is CATSRDLGTSGDNTGELFF. For the CDR3, the DNA is TGTGCCACCAGCAGAGACCTAGGGACTAGCGGGGACAACACCGGGGAGCTGTTTTTT.

V is TRBV2 and J is TRBJ2-3; TRBD2 aligns across 12 bases. The ends lost 5 bases at V and 6 bases at J; junction bases unmatched: 6. The germline gives CDR1 SNHLY, CDR2 FYNNEI. The CDR3 totals 15 residues. The CDR3, as DNA: TGTGCCAGCAGTAGACTAGCGGGAGCATTGGATACGCAGTATTTT. Its protein is CASSRLAGALDTQYF.

This chain links TRBV11-1 with TRBJ2-1; TRBD1 aligns across 8 bases. Germline trimming cut 5 bases from V and 1 base from J; bases unmatched to any gene: 7. CDR1 is SGHAT and CDR2 is FQDESV in the germline V gene (reference sequence). This CDR3 has 16 amino acids. CDR3 region: CASSHPGQVSYNEQFF. The DNA for the CDR3 is TGTGCCAGCAGCCATCCGGGACAGGTTTCCTACAATGAGCAGTTCTTC.

V usage is TRBV6-5 and J usage is TRBJ2-7, with D possibly matching TRBD1 (6 bases). The CDR3 has 15 residues. Germline-derived CDR1 and CDR2 are MNHEY and SVGAGI. V gave up 8 bases and J gave up 0 bases, with 17 bases separating them. This CDR3 is CASRPDSRTSYEQYF. CDR3 bases: TGTGCCAGCCGACCGGACAGCCGGACCTCCTACGAGCAGTACTTC.

The CDR3 DNA follows: TGTGCCAGCAGTGGATACCGGACAGGGATGGAGACCCAGTACTTC. It codes for CASSGYRTGMETQYF. The genes are TRBV25-1 and TRBJ2-5; the match to TRBD1 covers 8 bases. The J segment lost 5 bases and the V segment lost 4 bases, leaving 9 bases of the junction unmatched. Germline V gene sequence: CDR1 MGHDK, CDR2 SYGVNS. The CDR3 has 15 amino acids.

This rearrangement joins TRBV10-3 to TRBJ2-7; no reliable D call. The CDR3 loop spans 11 amino acids. V shed 6 bases and J shed 3 bases, with 6 bases lying between them. Germline values: CDR1 ENHRY, CDR2 SYGVKD. The CDR3 sequence: CAISLGYEQYF. The CDR3 bases are TGTGCCATCAGCCTAGGCTACGAGCAGTACTTC.

This sequence joins TRBV4-2 and TRBJ1-5; D gene ambiguous. V lost 0 bases, J lost 6 bases, and 12 bases lay in between. The CDR3 is made up of 15 amino acids. The V gene's germline CDR1 is LGHNA and CDR2 YNFKEQ. Written as DNA, the CDR3 is TGTGCCAGCAGCCAAGATCGAGGGTACGGTCAGCCCCAGCATTTT. Translating gives CASSQDRGYGQPQHF.

The chain couples TRBV30 to TRBJ1-1, with TRBD1 matching over 9 bases. Germline CDR1 GTSNPN, CDR2 SVGIG (reference sequence). The CDR3 runs to 16 residues. The J segment lost 4 bases and the V segment lost 0 bases, leaving 9 bases of the junction unmatched. CDR3 coding DNA: TGTGCCTGGAGTGTCAGGGGACAGGGTCCCGGCACTGAAGCTTTCTTT. The encoded protein is CAWSVRGQGPGTEAFF.

V usage is TRBV7-8 and J usage is TRBJ2-5; possible D gene TRBD2, 6 bases. The CDR3 extends over 16 amino acids. From germline, CDR1 is SGHVS and CDR2 FQNEAQ. V gave up 0 bases and J gave up 5 bases, with 16 bases separating them. The CDR3 bases are TGTGCCAGCAGCTTAGCGAGAGCGGGTGTGGGGGAGACCCAGTACTTC. It encodes CASSLARAGVGETQYF. Full variable domain (missing parts from reference TRBV7-8 and TRBJ2-5): GAGVSQSPRYKVAKRGQDVALRCDPISGHVSLFWYQQALGQGPEFLTYFQNEAQLDKSGLPSDRFFAERPEGSVSTLKIQRTQQEDSAVYLCASSLARAGVGETQYFGPGTRLLVL.

This sequence joins TRBV5-6 and TRBJ1-1; D remains ambiguous. V was clipped by 4 bases and J by 0 bases, with 10 bases between them. This CDR3 is 14 amino acids long. Germline V gene lookup returns CDR1 SGHDT and CDR2 YYEEEE. CDR3 residues: CASSHAGMNTEAFF. DNA of the CDR3: TGTGCCAGCAGCCACGCGGGCATGAACACTGAAGCTTTCTTT. Combining the CDR3 with reference TRBV5-6 and TRBJ1-1 gives the whole variable domain DAGVTQSPTHLIKTRGQQVTLRCSPKSGHDTVSWYQQALGQGPQFIFQYYEEEERQRGNFPDRFSGHQFPNYSSELNVNALLLGDSALYLCASSHAGMNTEAFFGQGTRLTVV.

The chain has TRBV7-9 and TRBJ1-3, with D maybe TRBD1 (5 bases). V was pared by 3 bases and J by 2 bases, with 17 bases between. The CDR3 contains 17 residues. Looked up from germline, CDR1 is SEHNR and CDR2 is FQNEAQ (reference sequence). The chain's CDR3 is CASSLGSGISAGNTIYF. The CDR3 coding sequence is TGTGCCAGCAGCTTGGGTTCAGGGATCTCGGCTGGAAACACCATATATTTT.

The V gene is TRBV24-1, the J gene TRBJ1-5; D is ambiguous. The CDR3 loop spans 12 amino acids. The V gene's germline CDR1 is KGHDR and CDR2 SFDVKD. V shed 8 bases and J shed 6 bases, with 10 bases lying between them. CDR3 sequence: CATILPRQPQHF. In DNA form, the CDR3 reads TGTGCCACCATCCTCCCCCGTCAGCCCCAGCATTTT.

The J gene is TRBJ1-5, the V gene TRBV24-1; no clear D. V was trimmed by 3 bases and J by 2 bases, leaving 13 bases between them. The germline CDR1 and CDR2 sequences are KGHDR and SFDVKD. The CDR3 is 16 amino acids. The CDR3 loop is CATSDPPGLGNQPQHF. The CDR3, as DNA: TGTGCCACCAGTGATCCCCCTGGTCTAGGCAATCAGCCCCAGCATTTT.

This clone was recorded only once. The CDR3 bases are TGTGCCAGCAGCCCCCTCGGAGCTCCTGGAAACACCATATATTTT. It specifies CASSPLGAPGNTIYF. The rearrangement joins TRBV14 to TRBJ1-3; D is undetermined. Germline-derived CDR1 and CDR2 are SGHDN and FVKESK. The CDR3 is made up of 15 amino acids. Trimming stripped 4 bases from V and 2 bases from J, with 12 bases between.

The rearrangement links TRBV19 to TRBJ1-4, with a weak D call TRBD1 (5 bases). V lost 5 bases to trimming and J lost 3 bases, with 10 bases between them. Germline CDR1 LNHDA, CDR2 SQIVND (reference sequence). The CDR3 totals 14 residues. CDR3 bases: TGTGCCAGTAGTGTCAGGGCGGCTAATGAAAAACTGTTTTTT. Residues: CASSVRAANEKLFF.

The rearrangement joins TRBV5-1 to TRBJ2-5; TRBD1 agrees at 9 bases. This CDR3 is built from 14 residues. The V gene's germline CDR1 is SGHRS and CDR2 YFSETQ. Losses at the gene ends were 4 bases for V and 2 bases for J; bases not matched to a gene: 3. The CDR3: CASSPGQGQETQYF. Here the CDR3 DNA reads TGCGCCAGCAGCCCGGGACAGGGACAAGAGACCCAGTACTTC.

For the CDR3, the DNA is TGCGCCAGCAGCCAAGCCTCTCAACGGGGATTTGGCTACACCTTC. Translated: CASSQASQRGFGYTF. The chain is built from TRBV4-1 and TRBJ1-2; D gene ambiguous. This CDR3 has 15 amino acids. V was trimmed by 1 base and J by 7 bases, leaving 16 bases between them. The V gene's germline CDR1 is MGHRA and CDR2 YSYEKL.

This clone has a handful of counts. V gene TRBV20-1 combines with J gene TRBJ2-7; TRBD1 matches 9 bases. Germline values: CDR1 DFQATT, CDR2 SNEGSKA (reference sequence). The CDR3 covers 11 residues. The V segment lost 5 bases and the J segment 12 bases; nucleotides outside the gene matches: 8. This CDR3 is CSAAAGTGRYF. The CDR3 DNA reads TGCAGTGCTGCCGCCGGGACAGGGAGGTACTTC.

This clone appeared once. As DNA, the CDR3 is TGTGCCAGCAGCTTAGACGGTCCAGGTTCGGGGGAGACCCAGTACTTC. It specifies CASSLDGPGSGETQYF. The chain combines TRBV11-3 with TRBJ2-5, with TRBD2 as a possible D gene (5 bases). From germline, CDR1 is SGHNT and CDR2 YENEEA. Trimming stripped 0 bases from V and 5 bases from J, with 16 bases between. This CDR3 has 16 amino acids.

V gene TRBV5-6 combines with J gene TRBJ1-2; 8 bases agree with TRBD1. The CDR3 has 17 residues. V shed 0 bases and J 4 bases; nucleotides not matched to a gene: 11. Germline CDR1 is SGHDT and CDR2 is YYEEEE. Here the CDR3 reads CASSLDRGTGLIYGYTF. Written as DNA, the CDR3 is TGTGCCAGCAGCTTGGACCGGGGGACAGGTCTTATCTATGGCTACACCTTC. Drawing the rest from reference TRBV5-6 and TRBJ1-2, the complete variable domain is DAGVTQSPTHLIKTRGQQVTLRCSPKSGHDTVSWYQQALGQGPQFIFQYYEEEERQRGNFPDRFSGHQFPNYSSELNVNALLLGDSALYLCASSLDRGTGLIYGYTFGSGTRLTVV.

This clone was seen a few times. The chain is built from TRBV6-5 and TRBJ1-4, with 9 bases fitting TRBD1. With V trimmed by 10 bases and J by 8 bases, 11 bases remained unmatched. Germline V lookup: CDR1 MNHEY, CDR2 SVGAGI. The CDR3 extends over 14 amino acids. CDR3 loop: CATPGGQGYEKLFF. The CDR3 coding sequence is TGTGCCACCCCGGGAGGACAGGGGTACGAAAAACTGTTTTTT.

The chain is built from TRBV7-9 and TRBJ2-3, with TRBD2 as a possible D gene (5 bases). Germline V gives CDR1 SEHNR, CDR2 FQNEAQ (reference sequence). The CDR3 is 17 amino acids. V lost 1 base, J lost 0 bases, and 14 bases lay in between. CDR3 sequence (DNA): TGTGCCAGCAGCTTAGGGATCAGCGGCACTAGCACAGATACGCAGTATTTT. Protein: CASSLGISGTSTDTQYF.